This TCR beta chain was obtained from a study of blood T cell repertoires in COVID-19. The wider study: Some COVID-19 samples were acute and others convalescent; all came from the United States, Italy and Spain. PBMCs, B-cell-depleted T cells, or T cells were the source of the cDNA or gDNA that made up the material.

Assay: immunoSEQ multiplex PCR; the TCRdb copy retains only in-frame clones and omits some. There are about 100,000 clones in the sample; roughly 92% occur only once, and around 6% lies in the top ten. Trimming cost V 4 bases and J 8 bases; bases outside gene matches: 11. The CDR3 covers 15 residues. CDR1 and CDR2 from the germline V gene are SGHTA and FQGNSA. The sample was peripheral blood. The J gene is TRBJ1-2, the V gene TRBV7-2, with 9 nucleotides matching TRBD1. This TCR was sampled from a man aged 45-60 years with active COVID-19. CDR3 region: CASSSAPTGGLGYTF. DNA for the CDR3: TGTGCCAGCAGCTCGGCCCCGACAGGGGGTTTGGGCTACACCTTC.